These T cell receptor beta chains were read from a single sample in a study of blood T cell repertoires in COVID-19. The table came from immunoSEQ multiplex PCR; TCRdb's copy has only in-frame clones and leaves some out. This repertoire shows some 250,000 clones, about 86% found once; its top ten account for more than 9.5%. The sequenced sample consisted of peripheral blood. The source of these receptors is a woman at least 80 years old with acute or convalescent COVID-19. Both conserved end residues are part of each CDR3. A D gene is named only where the DNA matches it firmly. Clone size appears in some rows only: once, few, many, or a class for an expanded clone.

>TRBV3-1/TRBV3-2|NA|TRBJ2-5|TRBD1
TGTGCCAGCAGCCAACGGACAGGGGGCTTCCAAGAGACCCAGTACTTC
CASSQRTGGFQETQYF
>TRBV3-1/TRBV3-2|NA|TRBJ1-6|TRBD1
TGTGCCAGCAGCCTACAGGGGGACGGGTCACCCCTCCACTTT
CASSLQGDGSPLHF
>TRBV18|once|TRBJ1-3|NA
TGTGCCAGCTCACCTCAGGGCTCTGGAAACACCATATATTTT
CASSPQGSGNTIYF
>TRBV28|NA|TRBJ1-2|NA
TGTGCCAGCAGAGAGACAGCTAACTATGGCTACACCTTC
CASRETANYGYTF
>TRBV12-5|NA|TRBJ1-2|TRBD1
TGTGCTAGTGGGAACGGGACAGGGCTCTATGGCTACACCTTC
CASGNGTGLYGYTF
>TRBV18|NA|TRBJ2-7|NA
TGTGCCAGCTCACCAGAGCAGGGAGGATCCTACGAGCAGTACTTC
CASSPEQGGSYEQYF
>TRBV2|NA|TRBJ2-5|NA
TGTGCCAGCAGGACAGTGGTCCAAGAGACCCAGTACTTC
CASRTVVQETQYF
>TRBV10-3|NA|TRBJ1-4|TRBD1
TGTGCCATCAGTGCGGGGACAGGGCAAAATGAAAAACTGTTTTTT
CAISAGTGQNEKLFF
>TRBV4-1|NA|TRBJ1-1|TRBD1
TGCGCCAGCAGCCACATGACAGGGGTCGGCACTGAAGCTTTCTTT
CASSHMTGVGTEAFF
>TRBV12-2|NA|TRBJ1-6|NA
TGTGCAAGTCGCTTTCAGGGTCTCCCCGATTCACCCCTCCACTTT
CASRFQGLPDSPLHF
>TRBV5-6|NA|TRBJ1-5|TRBD1
TGTGCCAGCAGCCAAGGACAGGGTCATCAGCCCCAGCATTTT
CASSQGQGHQPQHF
>TRBV6-1|once|TRBJ1-4|NA
TGTGCCAGCAGTGAGGGACTGCTTAATGAAAAACTGTTTTTT
CASSEGLLNEKLFF
>TRBV6-5|NA|TRBJ2-7|TRBD1
TGTGCCAGCAGACGCGGATTGGACAGGGGCTACGAGCAGTACTTC
CASRRGLDRGYEQYF
>TRBV10-3|NA|TRBJ1-5|TRBD1
TGTGCCATCAGTGAGGGGACAGGGATAAATCAGCCCCAGCATTTT
CAISEGTGINQPQHF
>TRBV5-4|once|TRBJ1-1|NA
TGTGCCAGCAGCTCCCGACAGTTCACTGAAGCTTTCTTT
CASSSRQFTEAFF
>TRBV6-5|NA|TRBJ2-2|NA
TGTGCCAGCAGGAGGGGGGGTAACGGGGAGCTGTTTTTT
CASRRGGNGELFF